This T cell receptor (beta chain) was found in a study of shared T cell receptors in the human thymus. Trimming removed 6 bases from V and 2 bases from J; junction bases left unmatched: 4. The CDR3 length is 15 residues. Germline V lookup: CDR1 SGHTA, CDR2 FQGNSA. The method was immunoSEQ multiplex PCR; TCRdb's version includes in-frame clones alone and lacks a portion of them. The profile covers 500,000 to 550,000 clones, with 75% to 80% appearing a single time and 0.013% taken by the ten largest. Another study also made use of these data, one on human thymus T cells.

This TCR derives from a boy under two years old with a congenital heart defect. The V gene is TRBV7-2, the J gene TRBJ2-4; 10 positions match TRBD1. Sequencing used thymocytes. This chain's CDR3 is CASRPTGGSKNIQYF. CDR3 DNA: TGTGCCAGCAGACCGACAGGGGGCTCCAAAAACATTCAGTACTTC.